This passage covers 29 T cell receptor beta chains from one sample sequenced in a study of cytomegalovirus exposure and HLA in healthy donors. The PCR contained 60 Vbeta and 13 Jbeta primers. The method was immunoSEQ multiplex PCR; TCRdb's version includes in-frame clones alone and lacks a portion of them. In the table there are 100,000 to 150,000 clones, 74% of which are singletons. The sample was PBMCs. These TCRs come from a woman aged 45-65 years in good health and CMV-seropositive.

The gene calls are TRBV11-3 and TRBJ1-1, with 8 bases lining up with TRBD1. CDR1 and CDR2 from the germline V gene are SGHNT and YENEEA. Trimming took 5 bases from V and 4 from J; bases not matched to a gene: 9. The CDR3 is 15 amino acids. The CDR3 here is CASSTPGQGTTEAFF. In DNA form, the CDR3 reads TGTGCCAGCAGCACCCCCGGACAGGGAACCACTGAAGCTTTCTTT.

The chain employs TRBV11-1 and TRBJ2-3, with 11 bases that match TRBD2. V lost 4 bases and J lost 0; bases outside the gene matches: 3. Germline V gives CDR1 SGHAT, CDR2 FQDESV (reference sequence). This CDR3 is built from 16 residues. The CDR3 DNA sequence: TGTGCCAGCAGCTACGGGACTAGCGGAAGCACAGATACGCAGTATTTT. This sequence encodes CASSYGTSGSTDTQYF.

The chain joins TRBV6-1 to TRBJ2-5; tentatively, D is TRBD2 (6 bases). Trimming removed 3 bases at V and 5 bases at J, with 13 bases between. This CDR3 contains 14 residues. Looked up from germline, CDR1 is MNHNS and CDR2 is SASEGT. CDR3 protein: CASSDSRGAETQYF. Here the CDR3 DNA reads TGTGCCAGCAGTGATAGTCGCGGGGCGGAGACCCAGTACTTC.

The V and J genes are TRBV5-1 and TRBJ2-1; a weak D match, TRBD1 (6 bases). There are 16 residues in the CDR3. V gave up 3 bases and J gave up 1 base, with 14 bases separating them. Germline values: CDR1 SGHRS, CDR2 YFSETQ. The CDR3 coding sequence is TGCGCCAGCAGCTACCTCCGACAGGCTTCCTACAATGAGCAGTTCTTC. It yields the protein CASSYLRQASYNEQFF.

J is TRBJ2-2 and V is TRBV18; a weak D match, TRBD1 (5 bases). Germline V gives CDR1 KGHSH, CDR2 LQKENI. The CDR3 has 14 amino acids. Trimming cost V 4 bases and J 1 base, with 7 bases left between them. The CDR3 loop is CASSLGQNTGELFF. The CDR3 DNA reads as TGTGCCAGCTCACTCGGACAGAACACCGGGGAGCTGTTTTTT.

The chain employs TRBV7-9 and TRBJ1-2; 9 nucleotides align to TRBD1. The germline V gene has CDR1 SEHNR and CDR2 FQNEAQ (reference sequence). Trimming took 4 bases from V and 0 from J; bases not matched to a gene: 3. The CDR3 runs 15 residues. The CDR3 reads CASSSGTGSNYGYTF. In DNA form, the CDR3 reads TGTGCCAGCAGCTCTGGGACAGGGTCTAACTATGGCTACACCTTC.

About this clone: The junction differs from germline at one of its ends, possibly a read error. The chain recombines TRBV6-5 with TRBJ1-1, with D possibly being TRBD1 (6 bases). In germline, CDR1 is MNHEY, CDR2 SVGAGI. This CDR3 contains 15 residues. The CDR3 protein is CASSRDMTENTKAFF. In DNA form, the CDR3 reads TGTGCCAGCAGCCGGGACATGACCGAGAACACTAAAGCTTTCTTT.

The rearrangement joins TRBV19 to TRBJ1-1; TRBD1 is a possible D gene (6 bases). In germline, CDR1 is LNHDA, CDR2 SQIVND (reference sequence). The germline V and J ends were trimmed by 3 bases and 4 bases, with 12 bases remaining between them. The CDR3 sequence is 14 residues long. DNA for the CDR3: TGTGCCAGTAGTATCGGGGGGGCGATCACTGAAGCTTTCTTT. Its translation is CASSIGGAITEAFF.

Note on this clone: One end of the junction fails to match germline, which may point to a read error. The rearrangement links TRBV15 to TRBJ1-5, with TRBD1 identical over 7 bases. Per the germline V gene, CDR1 is LNHNV and CDR2 is YYDKDF (reference sequence). This CDR3 is built from 18 residues. This CDR3 reads CATSSGYRGQLSSQPQHF. DNA for the CDR3: TGTGCCACCAGCAGCGGGTACAGGGGCCAGCTTAGCAGTCAGCCCCAGCATTTT.

The J gene is TRBJ2-3, the V gene TRBV10-1; weak D call: TRBD1 (6 bases). Germline CDR1 is WNHNN and CDR2 is SYGVQD (reference sequence). This CDR3 region has 15 residues. The V end was cut by 2 bases, the J end by 3 bases, with 12 bases between. CDR3 in amino acids: CASSEGYRATDTQYF. The CDR3 nucleotides are TGCGCCAGCAGTGAGGGCTACAGGGCAACAGATACGCAGTATTTT.

The chain links TRBV30 to TRBJ2-3; D remains ambiguous. Looked up from germline, CDR1 is GTSNPN and CDR2 is SVGIG (reference sequence). The CDR3 length is 13 residues. The V end was cut by 3 bases, the J end by 3 bases, with 10 bases between. Written as DNA, the CDR3 is TGTGCCTGGAGGATACCCGGGACAGATACGCAGTATTTT. Translating gives CAWRIPGTDTQYF.

This clone was observed a handful of times. This sequence joins TRBV6-1 and TRBJ2-5; TRBD2 is a possible D gene (5 bases). V gave up 2 bases and J gave up 4 bases, with 14 bases separating them. Germline V gives CDR1 MNHNS, CDR2 SASEGT. CDR3 length: 15 residues. CDR3 DNA: TGTGCCAGCAGTGAAAATGAGGGAACGGGAGAGACCCAGTACTTC. It is translated as CASSENEGTGETQYF.

The J gene is TRBJ2-3, the V gene TRBV15; D is possibly TRBD2 (5 bases). Germline CDR1 and CDR2: LNHNV and YYDKDF (reference sequence). This CDR3 region has 13 residues. V was pared by 1 base and J by 11 bases, with 13 bases between. CDR3 sequence (DNA): TGTGCCACCAGCAGAGGAGAGGGCCAGGTGCAGTATTTT. Amino acids: CATSRGEGQVQYF.

The chain has TRBV5-6 and TRBJ2-3; TRBD2 aligns across 10 bases. This CDR3 spans 15 amino acids. CDR1 is SGHDT and CDR2 is YYEEEE in the germline V gene. J was trimmed by 6 bases and V by 2 bases; bases with no gene match: 6. The DNA for the CDR3 is TGTGCCAGCAGCTTTGGGACTAGCGTTAGGGATACGCAGTATTTT. The encoded protein is CASSFGTSVRDTQYF. The full variable domain, completed using reference TRBV5-6 and TRBJ2-3, is DAGVTQSPTHLIKTRGQQVTLRCSPKSGHDTVSWYQQALGQGPQFIFQYYEEEERQRGNFPDRFSGHQFPNYSSELNVNALLLGDSALYLCASSFGTSVRDTQYFGPGTRLTVL.

The V and J genes are TRBV20-1 and TRBJ1-2; D is undetermined. The CDR3 totals 11 residues. The V and J ends lost 5 bases and 2 bases respectively, with 6 bases between them. Germline V CDR1 and CDR2: DFQATT, SNEGSKA (reference sequence). CDR3 sequence reads: CSAFENYGYTF. DNA of the CDR3: TGCAGTGCTTTTGAGAACTATGGCTACACCTTC.

The rearrangement links TRBV7-2 to TRBJ2-7; D possibly corresponds to TRBD1 (6 bases). This CDR3 comprises 12 residues. In germline, CDR1 is SGHTA, CDR2 FQGNSA. V was pared by 5 bases and J by 6 bases, with 11 bases between. The CDR3 sequence: CASSPTGFEQYF. DNA of the CDR3: TGTGCCAGCAGCCCAACAGGGTTCGAGCAGTACTTC.

A few counts support this clone. The chain joins TRBV19 to TRBJ2-5; 8 positions agree with TRBD1. The CDR3 sequence is 16 residues long. From germline, CDR1 is LNHDA and CDR2 SQIVND (reference sequence). V shed 10 bases and J 4 bases; nucleotides not matched to a gene: 17. The DNA for the CDR3 is TGTGCCACCGACCTGGGCAGGGGGCAGAGAGGAGAGACCCAGTACTTC. Its protein product is CATDLGRGQRGETQYF.

The CDR3 loop is CASSAGGIGSNQPQHF. The CDR3 coding sequence is TGTGCCAGCAGTGCGGGGGGTATAGGAAGCAATCAGCCCCAGCATTTT. This chain connects TRBV27 to TRBJ1-5; weak D call: TRBD1 (5 bases). Germline V gene sequence: CDR1 MNHEY, CDR2 SMNVEV (reference sequence). Trimming pared 5 bases from V and 1 base from J, leaving 15 bases between. The CDR3 is made up of 16 amino acids.

V usage is TRBV7-3 and J usage is TRBJ2-1; 8 nucleotides match TRBD2. V gave up 5 bases and J gave up 7 bases; unmatched junction bases: 13. Germline V gene lookup returns CDR1 SGHTA and CDR2 FQGTGA. This CDR3 has 16 residues. CDR3 coding DNA: TGTGCCAGCAGCCCCCGGGGGGGCCTTCTAGTGAATGAGCAGTTCTTC. This translates into CASSPRGGLLVNEQFF.

This clone came up many times. The chain recombines TRBV15 with TRBJ2-5; TRBD2 agrees at 8 bases. V was pared by 3 bases and J by 4 bases, with 1 base of the junction left unmatched. The CDR3 sequence is 13 residues long. Germline CDR1 is LNHNV and CDR2 is YYDKDF (reference sequence). The DNA of the CDR3 is TGTGCCACCAGCAGTCTAGCGGGAGAGACCCAGTACTTC. This sequence encodes CATSSLAGETQYF.

A word on this clone: Other DNA variants within this sample encode the same CDR3. J is TRBJ2-7 and V is TRBV10-3, with 9 bases identical to TRBD1. This CDR3 has 13 residues. Looked up from germline, CDR1 is ENHRY and CDR2 is SYGVKD. The J segment lost 7 bases and the V segment lost 8 bases, leaving 9 bases of the junction unmatched. The CDR3, as DNA: TGTGCCATCTCCCAGGACAGGGGCGTAGAGCAGTACTTC. This translates into CAISQDRGVEQYF.

The chain links TRBV6-7 to TRBJ2-7; 14 bases agree with TRBD2. TRBV6-7 is sorted into the ORF group, with uncertain function. The CDR3 loop spans 17 amino acids. V dropped 6 bases and J dropped 2; count of bases not matched to a gene: 9. CDR3 amino acids: CASSSGTSGGRTYEQYF. The CDR3 coding sequence is TGTGCCAGCAGCTCCGGGACTAGCGGGGGTCGGACCTACGAGCAGTACTTC.

Only one count was recorded for this clone. Its ends do not fully match the called genes, so a read error is possible. The V gene is TRBV7-9, the J gene TRBJ2-4, with 10 bases aligning to TRBD2. CDR3 length: 15 residues. Germline CDR1 SEHNR, CDR2 FQNEAQ (reference sequence). The CDR3 here is CAGSPPAGGKNIQYF. The CDR3 DNA sequence: TGTGCCGGCAGCCCTCCAGCGGGGGGGAAAAACATTCAGTACTTC.

In nucleotides, the CDR3 is TGTGCCTGGTCTAGAACAGCGGGCGCGGAGGGCTACACCTTC. It translates to CAWSRTAGAEGYTF. The chain recombines TRBV30 with TRBJ1-2; D is ambiguous. Trimming removed 5 bases at V and 8 bases at J, with 21 bases between. Germline CDR1 and CDR2: GTSNPN and SVGIG (reference sequence). The CDR3 runs 14 residues.

The chain has TRBV5-6 and TRBJ2-7, with D perhaps matching TRBD2 (5 bases). V lost 0 bases and J 2 bases, leaving 9 bases between the germline ends. CDR3 length equals 14 residues. From germline, CDR1 is SGHDT and CDR2 YYEEEE. CDR3 nucleotides: TGTGCCAGCAGCTTGGTCTCCGGGACCTACGAGCAGTACTTC. It specifies CASSLVSGTYEQYF.

A few counts support this clone. The CDR3 here is CASRRNTGSLVGNTIYF. CDR3 coding DNA: TGTGCCAGCAGGAGAAATACAGGGTCCTTGGTAGGAAACACCATATATTTT. The rearrangement joins TRBV2 to TRBJ1-3, with D perhaps TRBD1 (6 bases). V lost 6 bases to trimming and J lost 4 bases, with 22 bases between them. Germline V lookup: CDR1 SNHLY, CDR2 FYNNEI. The length of the CDR3 is 17 residues. Based on the CDR3 plus reference TRBV2 and TRBJ1-3, the full variable domain is EPEVTQTPSHQVTQMGQEVILRCVPISNHLYFYWYRQILGQKVEFLVSFYNNEISEKSEIFDDQFSVERPDGSNFTLKIRSTKLEDSAMYFCASRRNTGSLVGNTIYFGEGSWLTVV.

This clone was detected a few times. CDR3 bases: TGTGCCAGCAGCCCCGCGGCCGGGGGAACCTACGAGCAGTACTTC. This encodes CASSPAAGGTYEQYF. The rearrangement uses TRBV6-6 and TRBJ2-7; a possible D gene is TRBD2 (6 bases). The V gene lost 6 bases and the J gene lost 2 bases, with 17 bases spanning the gap. Germline assignment: CDR1 MNHNY and CDR2 SVGAGI (reference sequence). The CDR3 totals 15 residues.

This clone came up once. The rearrangement uses TRBV7-2 and TRBJ2-1; 10 bases fit TRBD2. V trimming: 5 bases; J trimming: 5 bases; junction bases outside the gene matches: 6. This CDR3 region has 15 residues. The germline V gene has CDR1 SGHTA and CDR2 FQGNSA. The CDR3 sequence is CASSHTTSGDNEQFF. CDR3 bases: TGTGCCAGCAGCCACACAACTAGCGGGGACAATGAGCAGTTCTTC. Based on the CDR3 plus reference TRBV7-2 and TRBJ2-1, the full variable domain is GAGVSQSPSNKVTEKGKDVELRCDPISGHTALYWYRQSLGQGLEFLIYFQGNSAPDKSGLPSDRFSAERTGGSVSTLTIQRTQQEDSAVYLCASSHTTSGDNEQFFGPGTRLTVL.

The V gene is TRBV30, the J gene TRBJ2-1, with TRBD2 matching over 15 bases. J gave up 8 bases and V 1 base, and 0 bases lay outside the gene matches. This CDR3 spans 14 amino acids. The germline V gene encodes CDR1 GTSNPN and CDR2 SVGIG (reference sequence). The DNA for the CDR3 is TGTGCCTGGAGTGGGACTAGCGGGGGGGATGAGCAGTTCTTC. This codes for CAWSGTSGGDEQFF.